One sample yielded the 5 T cell receptor beta chains listed below, sequenced in a study of blood T cell repertoires in COVID-19. Profiled with immunoSEQ multiplex PCR; TCRdb holds only in-frame clones, not every one. The table shows about 120,000 clones, with about nine tenths occurring only once. The source material was peripheral blood. The receptors were sampled from a woman between 65 and 79 years old with acute or convalescent COVID-19.

CDR3 nucleotide sequence: TGTGCCAGCAGCTTAACCAGCGGGGCGTCCTACGAGCAGTACTTC. Protein sequence: CASSLTSGASYEQYF. This rearrangement joins TRBV7-9 to TRBJ2-7; 7 positions match TRBD2. Trimming removed 2 bases from V and 1 base from J; junction bases left unmatched: 5. From germline, CDR1 is SEHNR and CDR2 FQNEAQ (reference sequence). The length of the CDR3 is 15 residues.

The chain joins TRBV28 to TRBJ1-1, with D perhaps TRBD1 (5 bases). In germline, CDR1 is MDHEN, CDR2 SYDVKM. The CDR3 has 15 residues. The V and J ends lost 3 bases and 6 bases respectively, with 17 bases between them. This CDR3 reads CASSLGGERVPEAFF. The CDR3 bases are TGTGCCAGCAGTTTGGGGGGAGAGAGGGTCCCTGAAGCTTTCTTT.

The rearrangement links TRBV19 to TRBJ1-1; D is possibly TRBD1 (5 bases). The CDR3 runs to 14 residues. Germline V gene sequence: CDR1 LNHDA, CDR2 SQIVND (reference sequence). V was cut by 7 bases and J by 3 bases, with 15 bases left in between. This CDR3 is CASTPWGGDTEAFF. The DNA of the CDR3 is TGTGCCAGTACCCCATGGGGGGGGGACACTGAAGCTTTCTTT.

This chain links TRBV6-4 with TRBJ2-1; D is undetermined. Germline CDR1 reads MRHNA; CDR2 reads SNTAGT. This CDR3 has 12 residues. V lost 2 bases to trimming and J lost 6 bases, with 5 bases between them. Here the CDR3 reads CASSDHFNEQFF. In DNA, the CDR3 is TGTGCCAGCAGTGACCATTTCAATGAGCAGTTCTTC.

CDR3 DNA: TGTGCCAGTAGCAGAGACAGGTACTACGAGCAGTACTTC. This codes for CASSRDRYYEQYF. The gene calls are TRBV19 and TRBJ2-7, with D possibly being TRBD1 (6 bases). V lost 6 bases and J lost 3, with 12 bases in between. The CDR3 contains 13 residues. Germline CDR1 LNHDA, CDR2 SQIVND (reference sequence). Combining the CDR3 with reference TRBV19 and TRBJ2-7 gives the whole variable domain DGGITQSPKYLFRKEGQNVTLSCEQNLNHDAMYWYRQDPGQGLRLIYYSQIVNDFQKGDIAEGYSVSREKKESFPLTVTSAQKNPTAFYLCASSRDRYYEQYFGPGTRLTVT.